This TCR beta chain appears in the sequencing data of a study of T cell changes during pregnancy in multiple sclerosis. The method was immunoSEQ multiplex PCR; TCRdb's version includes in-frame clones alone and lacks a portion of them. The table shows 37,000 or so clones, with 80% to 90% occurring only once. V gave up 5 bases and J gave up 7 bases, with 14 bases separating them. Per the germline V gene, CDR1 is SGHTA and CDR2 is FQGNSA. There are 13 residues in the CDR3. The chain couples TRBV7-2 to TRBJ2-5; TRBD1 is a possible D gene (5 bases). The sequenced sample was CD4+ T cells from peripheral blood mononuclear cells, obtained in the first trimester of pregnancy. The clonotype comes from a female donor with multiple sclerosis, enrolled in a pregnancy study. CDR3 protein: CASSLTGPRTQYF. For the CDR3, the DNA is TGTGCCAGCAGCCTCACAGGCCCCAGGACCCAGTACTTC. The variable domain in full, with the rest retrieved from reference TRBV7-2 and TRBJ2-5, is GAGVSQSPSNKVTEKGKDVELRCDPISGHTALYWYRQSLGQGLEFLIYFQGNSAPDKSGLPSDRFSAERTGGSVSTLTIQRTQQEDSAVYLCASSLTGPRTQYFGPGTRLLVL.